This T cell receptor beta chain was profiled in a study of Ad26.COV2.S vaccination and SARS-CoV-2 variants. Across the whole study: Once or twice, 56 days apart, Ad26.COV2.S was delivered intramuscularly. Study observations and caveats: It was reported that spike-specific CD8+ and CD4+ T cell responses were substantially broad after vaccination.

The germline V gene encodes CDR1 DFQATT and CDR2 SNEGSKA (reference sequence). The CDR3 covers 16 residues. The junction had 8 bases not matched to a gene; V was cut back by 3 bases and J by 1 base. In the case of this clone: Its specificity is not known.

Clones were sequenced by immunoSEQ multiplex PCR, and TCRdb holds only the in-frame ones, with some missing. The data show 250,000 to 300,000 clones, with around 87% seen just once and about 3.5% held by the top ten. The sample's treatment: 15 to 20 received Ad26.COV2.S at low or high dose, single or two shots; 5 received placebo; per-sample allocation not given. Following the first vaccine or placebo injection, samples were taken on day 63. An adult donor aged 18-55 years was enrolled in Boston. The source of this sequence is a person between 18 and 65 years old who received the Ad26.COV2.S COVID-19 vaccine or a placebo. The sequenced sample was peripheral blood, obtained in a trial of Ad26.COV2.S vaccine versus placebo. The chain carries TRBV20-1 and TRBJ2-5, with TRBD2 matching over 10 bases. The CDR3 loop is CSASVSGRTLQETQYF. The CDR3 DNA reads TGCAGTGCTAGTGTTAGCGGGAGGACCCTCCAAGAGACCCAGTACTTC.